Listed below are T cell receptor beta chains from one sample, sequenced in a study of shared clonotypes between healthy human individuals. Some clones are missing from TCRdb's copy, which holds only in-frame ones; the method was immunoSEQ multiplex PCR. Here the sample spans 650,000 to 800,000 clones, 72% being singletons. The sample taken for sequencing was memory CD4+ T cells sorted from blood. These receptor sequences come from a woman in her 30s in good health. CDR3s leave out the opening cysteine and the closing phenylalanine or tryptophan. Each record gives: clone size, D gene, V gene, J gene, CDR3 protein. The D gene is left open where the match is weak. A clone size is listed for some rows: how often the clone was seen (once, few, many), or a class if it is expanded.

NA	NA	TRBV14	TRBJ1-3	ASSTRRGGAGNTIY
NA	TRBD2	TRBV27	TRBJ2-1	ASSLLAGVSNEQF
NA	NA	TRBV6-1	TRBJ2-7	ASSSQRRHEQY
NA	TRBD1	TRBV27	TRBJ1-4	ASSSPGRGRGKLF
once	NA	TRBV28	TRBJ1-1	ASSQGTLANTEAF
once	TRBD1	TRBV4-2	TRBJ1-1	ASSQGQGANTEAF
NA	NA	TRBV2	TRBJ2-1	ASNGQLSYNEQF
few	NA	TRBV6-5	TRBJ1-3	ASSYGAYSGNTIY
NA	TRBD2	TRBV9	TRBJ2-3	ASSTGLAGGVDTQY
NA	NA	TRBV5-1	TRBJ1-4	ASSLDSRSTNEKLF
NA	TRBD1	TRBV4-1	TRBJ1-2	ASSRQGQAVYGYT
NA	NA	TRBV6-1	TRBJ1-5	ASSEWGGSNQPQH
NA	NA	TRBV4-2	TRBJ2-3	ASSRETGSTDTQY